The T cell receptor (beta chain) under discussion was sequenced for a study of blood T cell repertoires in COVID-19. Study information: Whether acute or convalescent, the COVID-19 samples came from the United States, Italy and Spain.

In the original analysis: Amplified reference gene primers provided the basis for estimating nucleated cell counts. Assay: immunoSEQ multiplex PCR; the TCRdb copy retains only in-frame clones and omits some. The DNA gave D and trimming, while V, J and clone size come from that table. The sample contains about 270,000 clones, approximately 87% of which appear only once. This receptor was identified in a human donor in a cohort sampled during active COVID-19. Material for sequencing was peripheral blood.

DNA of the CDR3: TGTGCCAGCAGTGAAGCGACCGGACTACACCAAGAGACCCAGTACTTC. Residues: CASSEATGLHQETQYF. The J gene is TRBJ2-5, the V gene TRBV6-1; D perhaps matches TRBD2 (6 bases). Trimming pared 0 bases from V and 0 bases from J, leaving 11 bases between. Germline V CDR1 and CDR2: MNHNS, SASEGT. The CDR3 is made up of 16 amino acids.